Each of the 5 T cell receptor beta chains below was sequenced from the same sample in a study of CXCR3-negative and CXCR3-positive naive CD8 T cells. It was by 5' RACE with UMI labels that the TRB cDNA libraries were prepared. TCRdb re-analyzed the 5' RACE reads; it lists each CDR3 protein once, without DNA. The sample's table shows tens of thousands of distinct CDR3 sequences. The sequencing input was naive CXCR3- CD8+ T cells from blood. Subset denoted: CD45RO-CCR7+CD27+CD95- naive CD8+ T cells lacking CXCR3 (TNR3-). The origin of the receptors is a human donor in good health. Some clones in this sample may be carry-over from other donors' samples.

The rearrangement uses TRBV12-3 or TRBV12-4 and TRBJ1-1. This CDR3 is 13 amino acids long. The CDR3 is CASSFSPNTEAFF.

The gene calls are TRBV14 and TRBJ2-1; TCRdb indicates TRBD2, and absent DNA this call remains unverified. Germline assignment: CDR1 SGHDN and CDR2 FVKESK. This CDR3 has 14 residues. The CDR3 region is CASKEGLDVDEQFF.

V gene TRBV4-3 combines with J gene TRBJ2-7; TCRdb proposes TRBD1, but this gene call is untestable without DNA. The CDR3 sequence is 17 residues long. Per the germline V gene, CDR1 is LGHNA and CDR2 is YSLEER. This CDR3 is CASSHPMGGRGSYEQYF.

V gene TRBV25-1 combines with J gene TRBJ2-7; lacking DNA, the TRBD1 call made by TCRdb goes unchecked. The CDR3 has 13 residues. Germline V gene lookup returns CDR1 MGHDK and CDR2 SYGVNS. The CDR3 protein is CASSVGRAYEQYF.

The CDR3 here is CASSPTRDSGVYEQYF. The genes are TRBV7-6 and TRBJ2-7; the D gene TCRdb calls, TRBD2, cannot be checked with no DNA. The germline V gene encodes CDR1 SGHVS and CDR2 FNYEAQ. The CDR3 covers 16 residues.